The 20 T cell receptor beta chains below were found in one sample sequenced in a study of beta chain features in type 1 diabetes. Study-level findings and limits: In all four CD4+ subsets, TCRB CDR3 length was significantly, moderately reduced in type 1 diabetes.

Their antigen targets remain unknown. All of the isolated RNA was reverse transcribed, so expressed TCRB transcripts were sequenced. Assay used: immunoSEQ multiplex PCR; TCRdb lists only in-frame clones, some missing. Of roughly 260,000 clones listed, approximately 20% were seen once; the top ten hold 0.028%. Sequencing was performed on naive CD4+ T cells from blood. The origin of the receptors is a woman aged 40-49 years with type 1 diabetes.

Of note for this clone: The sample contains more than one DNA sequence encoding this CDR3. V usage is TRBV20-1 and J usage is TRBJ2-3; tentatively, D is TRBD1 (6 bases). Between the trimmed V and J ends, which lost 5 bases and 5 bases, there was a span of 8 bases. Germline loops: CDR1 DFQATT, CDR2 SNEGSKA (reference sequence). The CDR3 has 11 amino acids. The CDR3 region is CSARRGDTQYF. CDR3 DNA: TGCAGTGCTCGCAGGGGAGATACGCAGTATTTT.

The gene calls are TRBV29-1 and TRBJ2-1; D ambiguous. Germline V lookup: CDR1 SQVTM, CDR2 ANQGSEA. This CDR3 spans 11 amino acids. Trimming removed 4 bases at V and 4 bases at J, with 5 bases between. This chain's CDR3 is CSVAQYNEQFF. The CDR3 DNA follows: TGCAGCGTTGCCCAGTACAATGAGCAGTTCTTC.

On this clone: Germline and junction disagree at one end, which may indicate a read error. This chain joins TRBV5-1 and TRBJ1-2; 8 positions match TRBD1. There are 13 residues in the CDR3. CDR1 is SGHRS, CDR2 YFSETQ, per germline. CDR3: CASSLGGTGSSYF. The DNA of the CDR3 is TGCGCCAGCAGCTTGGGTGGGACAGGCTCTTCTTACTTC.

This clone was recorded a few times. The chain carries TRBV5-4 and TRBJ1-1, with D possibly matching TRBD1 (5 bases). The CDR3 covers 15 residues. Trimming pared 4 bases from V and 4 bases from J, leaving 17 bases between. CDR1 and CDR2 from the germline V gene are SGHNT and YYREEE (reference sequence). The DNA of the CDR3 is TGTGCCAGCAGCCTGCGAGGCAGGGCCAGCACTGAAGCTTTCTTT. Translated: CASSLRGRASTEAFF.

The chain has TRBV4-3 and TRBJ2-2, with D tentatively TRBD2 (6 bases). CDR3 length equals 16 residues. The germline V gene encodes CDR1 LGHNA and CDR2 YSLEER. Trimming removed 1 base from V and 0 bases from J, with 9 bases in between. The CDR3 loop reads CASSQGGVANTGELFF. For the CDR3, the DNA is TGCGCCAGCAGCCAAGGGGGGGTCGCGAACACCGGGGAGCTGTTTTTT.

The V gene is TRBV7-2, the J gene TRBJ2-1; TRBD2 agrees at 9 bases. From germline, CDR1 is SGHTA and CDR2 FQGNSA. Trimming took 5 bases from V and 2 from J; bases not matched to a gene: 7. This CDR3 has 16 amino acids. The CDR3 reads CASSPPGLATYNEQFF. The CDR3 region has the DNA TGTGCCAGCAGCCCACCGGGACTAGCCACCTACAATGAGCAGTTCTTC.

The CDR3 reads CASSSDRSTEAFF. In DNA form, the CDR3 reads TGTGCCAGCAGCTCAGACAGATCGACTGAAGCTTTCTTT. The chain uses TRBV7-3 and TRBJ1-1; a possible D gene is TRBD1 (5 bases). The CDR3 is made up of 13 amino acids. The germline V gene has CDR1 SGHTA and CDR2 FQGTGA. The V end was cut by 4 bases, the J end by 5 bases, with 11 bases between.

V is TRBV13 and J is TRBJ1-4; 7 bases agree with TRBD1. V gave up 5 bases and J gave up 4 bases; unmatched junction bases: 19. CDR1 is PRHDT, CDR2 FYEKMQ, per germline (reference sequence). The CDR3 is 19 residues long. This CDR3 reads CASSQGGLLSWLNNEKLFF. CDR3 in DNA: TGTGCCAGCAGCCAAGGGGGCTTGCTGAGCTGGCTGAATAATGAAAAACTGTTTTTT.

The CDR3 nucleotides are TGTGCCAGCAGCCGGGAAAACACTGAAGCTTTCTTT. Translating gives CASSRENTEAFF. V gene TRBV7-8 combines with J gene TRBJ1-1; D unresolved. Germline V gives CDR1 SGHVS, CDR2 FQNEAQ. V lost 5 bases, J lost 2 bases, and 6 bases lay in between. The CDR3 spans 12 residues.

This chain uses TRBV18 with TRBJ2-2; D is uncertain. This CDR3 contains 12 residues. With 6 bases removed from V and 3 bases from J, the gap between germline ends came to 5 bases. In germline, CDR1 is KGHSH, CDR2 LQKENI. CDR3 amino acids: CASSYYTGELFF. The CDR3 DNA follows: TGTGCCAGCTCGTATTACACCGGGGAGCTGTTTTTT.

This clone was detected a few times. The chain uses TRBV7-2 and TRBJ2-5; D call uncertain. Germline lookup yields CDR1 SGHTA and CDR2 FQGNSA. V gave up 4 bases and J gave up 2 bases, with 8 bases separating them. The CDR3 runs 13 residues. CDR3 sequence: CASSWALQETQYF. The CDR3 region has the DNA TGTGCCAGCAGCTGGGCCTTACAAGAGACCCAGTACTTC.

This sequence joins TRBV5-1 and TRBJ2-7, with no clear D. V was pared by 1 base and J by 0 bases, with 5 bases between. This CDR3 has 13 residues. Germline V gene lookup returns CDR1 SGHRS and CDR2 YFSETQ. The CDR3 nucleotides are TGCGCCAGCAGCTTGACCAGCTCCTACGAGCAGTACTTC. Protein product: CASSLTSSYEQYF.

This sequence joins TRBV5-1 and TRBJ2-2; D perhaps matches TRBD2 (6 bases). Germline V gene sequence: CDR1 SGHRS, CDR2 YFSETQ. V was clipped by 3 bases and J by 0 bases, with 15 bases between them. The CDR3 is made up of 17 amino acids. For the CDR3, the DNA is TGCGCCAGCAGCTACACATCCGGGACTGCGAACACCGGGGAGCTGTTTTTT. Its protein product is CASSYTSGTANTGELFF.

This clone has a handful of counts. V gene TRBV6-5 combines with J gene TRBJ2-1; no reliable D call. The germline V and J ends were trimmed by 5 bases and 9 bases, with 14 bases remaining between them. Germline assignment: CDR1 MNHEY and CDR2 SVGAGI. The CDR3 is made up of 13 amino acids. This chain's CDR3 is CASSPIRGTEQFF. The CDR3 region has the DNA TGTGCCAGCAGTCCAATTCGAGGAACTGAGCAGTTCTTC.

The genes are TRBV4-1 and TRBJ2-2, with D uncertain. From germline, CDR1 is MGHRA and CDR2 YSYEKL. The CDR3 extends over 16 amino acids. Trimming took off 1 base at V and 6 bases at J, with 15 bases between the two ends. CDR3 bases: TGCGCCAGCAGCCAAGCGCCTTACAGATCCCCCGGGGAGCTGTTTTTT. Its protein is CASSQAPYRSPGELFF.

The chain combines TRBV12-5 with TRBJ2-2; 13 bases are a match to TRBD2. Germline lookup yields CDR1 LGHNT and CDR2 FRNRAP. The J segment lost 5 bases and the V segment lost 4 bases, leaving 4 bases of the junction unmatched. CDR3 length: 16 amino acids. The CDR3 region is CASGSSGLAGTGELFF. The CDR3 DNA reads TGTGCTAGTGGTTCCTCGGGACTAGCGGGGACCGGGGAGCTGTTTTTT.

This clone showed up just once. J is TRBJ1-2 and V is TRBV9, with 8 bases lining up with TRBD1. Germline lookup yields CDR1 SGDLS and CDR2 YYNGEE. There are 14 residues in the CDR3. Losses at the gene ends were 4 bases for V and 6 bases for J; bases not matched to a gene: 8. This CDR3 is CASSMDRDLDGYTF. In nucleotides, the CDR3 is TGTGCCAGCAGCATGGACAGGGATCTTGATGGCTACACCTTC.

V and J are TRBV28 and TRBJ2-3; 7 nucleotides align to TRBD2. V lost 6 bases and J lost 1; bases outside the gene matches: 7. The V gene's germline CDR1 is MDHEN and CDR2 SYDVKM. This CDR3 is 15 amino acids long. The CDR3 DNA sequence: TGTGCCAGCAGCTTCACTAGCGCCCGCACAGATACGCAGTATTTT. It translates to CASSFTSARTDTQYF.

This clone has just a few counts. V is TRBV9 and J is TRBJ1-5; D is uncertain. Germline assignment: CDR1 SGDLS and CDR2 YYNGEE. Trimming left V 1 base short and J 3 bases short, with 5 bases between. CDR3 length equals 13 residues. CDR3 nucleotides: TGTGCCAGCAGCGTAAACAACAATCAGCCCCAGCATTTT. It codes for CASSVNNNQPQHF.

This clone was observed a few times. The genes are TRBV5-1 and TRBJ2-3; D possibly corresponds to TRBD2 (5 bases). Germline assignment: CDR1 SGHRS and CDR2 YFSETQ. CDR3 length: 15 amino acids. Trimming shortened V by 3 bases and J by 2 bases, and 13 bases separated the two germline ends. The CDR3 DNA reads TGCGCCAGCAGCTGGACGGAGGTTATCACAGATACGCAGTATTTT. Its protein product is CASSWTEVITDTQYF.